This TCR beta chain was observed in a study of shared clonotypes between healthy human individuals. For this clone: What it binds is unknown.

Researchers ran the assay at a deep level. TCRdb's copy holds only in-frame clones and misses some; the assay was immunoSEQ multiplex PCR. This table holds roughly 2 million clones, nearly 97% found once. Whole-study findings and limits: Estimated richness values were generally larger in naive subsets than in memory subsets.

The CDR3 runs to 14 residues. Trimming took 6 bases from V and 1 from J; bases not matched to a gene: 4. Per germline, CDR1 MDHEN and CDR2 SYDVKM. The chain is built from TRBV28 and TRBJ1-2; 8 nucleotides match TRBD1. The sequenced sample consisted of naive CD4+ T cells sorted from blood. The subset denotes: CD45RA+ positively selected. This sequence was found in a man between 18 and 35 years old in good health. CDR3 sequence: CASREQGGNYGYTF. CDR3 sequence (DNA): TGTGCCAGCAGGGAACAGGGGGGTAACTATGGCTACACCTTC.